This T cell receptor (beta chain) was profiled in a study of tumor-infiltrating lymphocytes in oesophageal squamous cell carcinoma. TCRdb reprocessed the PCR reads via MiXCR and lists one record per CDR3 protein. The sample has about 17,000 distinct CDR3 sequences, about 46% seen once. CDR3 length equals 14 residues. Germline values: CDR1 SGHVS, CDR2 FNYEAQ. The receptor comes from a female donor with esophageal squamous cell carcinoma. The chain links TRBV7-6 to TRBJ2-7; D remains ambiguous. With the DNA end fitting TRBJ2-5 better, the J assignment may be wrong. The sequenced material came from normal esophageal tissue next to the tumor. The CDR3 is CASSSLGVEETQYF. The CDR3, as DNA: TGTGCCAGCAGCTCTCTGGGCGTGGAAGAGACCCAGTACTTC.